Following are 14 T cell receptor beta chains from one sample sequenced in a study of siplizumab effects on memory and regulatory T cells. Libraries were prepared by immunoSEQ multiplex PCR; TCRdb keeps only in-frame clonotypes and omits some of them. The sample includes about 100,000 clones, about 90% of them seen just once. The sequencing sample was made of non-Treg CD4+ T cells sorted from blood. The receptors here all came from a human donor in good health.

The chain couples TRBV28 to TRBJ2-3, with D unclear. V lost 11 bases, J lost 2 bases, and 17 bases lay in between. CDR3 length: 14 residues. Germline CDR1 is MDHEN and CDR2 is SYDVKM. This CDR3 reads CAAVGPRFTDTQYF. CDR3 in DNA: TGTGCCGCGGTCGGGCCGCGGTTCACAGATACGCAGTATTTT.

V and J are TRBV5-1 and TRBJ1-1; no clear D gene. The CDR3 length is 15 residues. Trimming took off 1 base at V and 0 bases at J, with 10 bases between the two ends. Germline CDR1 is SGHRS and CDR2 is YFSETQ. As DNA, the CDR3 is TGCGCCAGCAGCTTGACCACGAAATTGAACACTGAAGCTTTCTTT. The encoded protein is CASSLTTKLNTEAFF. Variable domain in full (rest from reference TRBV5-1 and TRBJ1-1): KAGVTQTPRYLIKTRGQQVTLSCSPISGHRSVSWYQQTPGQGLQFLFEYFSETQRNKGNFPGRFSGRQFSNSRSEMNVSTLELGDSALYLCASSLTTKLNTEAFFGQGTRLTVV.

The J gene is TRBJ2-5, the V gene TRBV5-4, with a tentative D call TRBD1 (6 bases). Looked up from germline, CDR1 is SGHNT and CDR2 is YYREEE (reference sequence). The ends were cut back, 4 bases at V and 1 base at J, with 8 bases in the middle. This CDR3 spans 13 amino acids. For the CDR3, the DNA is TGTGCCAGCAGCGGGACAATCCAAGAGACCCAGTACTTC. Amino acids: CASSGTIQETQYF.

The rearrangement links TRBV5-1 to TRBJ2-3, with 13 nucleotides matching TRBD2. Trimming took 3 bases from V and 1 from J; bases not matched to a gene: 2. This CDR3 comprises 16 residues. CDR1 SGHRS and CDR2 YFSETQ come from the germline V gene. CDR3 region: CASSSGLAGGTDTQYF. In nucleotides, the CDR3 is TGCGCCAGCAGCTCTGGACTAGCGGGAGGCACAGATACGCAGTATTTT.

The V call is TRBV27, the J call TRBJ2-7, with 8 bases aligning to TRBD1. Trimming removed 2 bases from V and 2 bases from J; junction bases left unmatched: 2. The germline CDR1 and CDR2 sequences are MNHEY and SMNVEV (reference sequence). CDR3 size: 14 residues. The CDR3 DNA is TGTGCCAGCAGTTTAGGACAGGGAACCTACGAGCAGTACTTC. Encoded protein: CASSLGQGTYEQYF.

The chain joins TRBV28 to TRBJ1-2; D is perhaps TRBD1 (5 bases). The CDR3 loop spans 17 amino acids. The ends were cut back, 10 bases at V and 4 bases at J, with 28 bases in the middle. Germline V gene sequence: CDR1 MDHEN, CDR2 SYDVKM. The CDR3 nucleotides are TGTGCCACCCTACACTCTCACCTGCTGGGGGGGTTCTATGGCTACACCTTC. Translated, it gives CATLHSHLLGGFYGYTF.

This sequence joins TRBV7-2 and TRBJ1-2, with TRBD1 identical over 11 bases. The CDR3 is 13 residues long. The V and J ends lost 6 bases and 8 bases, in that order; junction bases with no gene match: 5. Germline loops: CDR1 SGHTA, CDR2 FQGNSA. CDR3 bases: TGTGCCAGCAGTTTCGGGACAGGGGGAGGCTACACCTTC. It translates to CASSFGTGGGYTF. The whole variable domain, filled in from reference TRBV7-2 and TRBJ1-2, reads GAGVSQSPSNKVTEKGKDVELRCDPISGHTALYWYRQSLGQGLEFLIYFQGNSAPDKSGLPSDRFSAERTGGSVSTLTIQRTQQEDSAVYLCASSFGTGGGYTFGSGTRLTVV.

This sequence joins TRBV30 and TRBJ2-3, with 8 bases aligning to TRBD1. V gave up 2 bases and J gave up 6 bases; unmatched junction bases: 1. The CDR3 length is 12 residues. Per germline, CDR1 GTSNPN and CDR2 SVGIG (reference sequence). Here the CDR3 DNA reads TGTGCCTGGAGTACAGGGGGTGATACGCAGTATTTT. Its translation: CAWSTGGDTQYF.

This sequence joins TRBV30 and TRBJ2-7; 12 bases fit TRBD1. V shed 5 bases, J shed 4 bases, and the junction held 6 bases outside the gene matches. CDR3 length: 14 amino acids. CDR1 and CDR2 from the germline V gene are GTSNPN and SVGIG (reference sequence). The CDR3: CAWGPGQGAYEQYF. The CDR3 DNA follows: TGTGCCTGGGGACCGGGACAGGGGGCTTACGAGCAGTACTTC.

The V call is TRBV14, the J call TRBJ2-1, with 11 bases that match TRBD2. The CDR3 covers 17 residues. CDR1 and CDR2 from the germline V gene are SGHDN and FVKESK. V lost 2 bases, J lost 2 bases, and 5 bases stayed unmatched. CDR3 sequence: CASSQLGLADPYNEQFF. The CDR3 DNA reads TGTGCCAGCAGCCAATTGGGACTAGCGGACCCCTACAATGAGCAGTTCTTC.

The CDR3 DNA reads as TGTGCCAGCAGCTTTTTAGCGGGAGGAGCCGGGGAGCTGTTTTTT. Translated, it gives CASSFLAGGAGELFF. The V gene is TRBV5-4, the J gene TRBJ2-2; TRBD2 agrees at 10 bases. Germline V gene data show CDR1 as SGHNT and CDR2 as YYREEE (reference sequence). V lost 2 bases and J lost 6; bases outside the gene matches: 4. The CDR3 runs 15 residues.

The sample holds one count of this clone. The CDR3 sequence: CASFTGLAGAKNTGELFF. CDR3 in DNA: TGTGCCAGTTTCACCGGACTAGCGGGAGCGAAGAACACCGGGGAGCTGTTTTTT. The V and J genes are TRBV11-3 and TRBJ2-2, with 13 bases identical to TRBD2. This CDR3 has 18 residues. Germline loops: CDR1 SGHNT, CDR2 YENEEA. The V gene end was trimmed by 9 bases and the J gene end by 1 base; junction bases not matched to a gene: 11. The full variable domain, completed using reference TRBV11-3 and TRBJ2-2, is EAGVVQSPRYKIIEKKQPVAFWCNPISGHNTLYWYLQNLGQGPELLIRYENEEAVDDSQLPKDRFSAERLKGVDSTLKIQPAELGDSAVYLCASFTGLAGAKNTGELFFGEGSRLTVL.

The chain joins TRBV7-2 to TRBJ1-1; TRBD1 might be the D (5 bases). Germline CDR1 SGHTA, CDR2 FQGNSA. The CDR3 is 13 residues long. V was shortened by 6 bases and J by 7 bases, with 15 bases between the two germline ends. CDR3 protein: CASSRVRGGEAFF. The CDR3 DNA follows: TGTGCCAGCAGTCGCGTTAGGGGCGGTGAAGCTTTCTTT.

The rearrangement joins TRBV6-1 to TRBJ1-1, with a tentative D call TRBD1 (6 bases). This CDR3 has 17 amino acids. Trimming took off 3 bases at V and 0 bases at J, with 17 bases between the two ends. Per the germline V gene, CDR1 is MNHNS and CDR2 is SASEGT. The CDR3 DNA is TGTGCCAGCAGTGATCTAGCAGGGGCAATCATGAACACTGAAGCTTTCTTT. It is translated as CASSDLAGAIMNTEAFF.